This T cell receptor beta chain was obtained from a study of shared clonotypes between healthy human individuals. Naive CD8 cells lacked CD45RO, underwent positive selection for CCR7 and left out terminally differentiated effector memory CD45RA+ cells. V dropped 0 bases and J dropped 1 base, with 8 bases sitting between them. CDR1 is SGHRS and CDR2 is YFSETQ in the germline V gene. The CDR3 length is 14 residues. Comments on this clone: Its target is unknown. This CDR3 is also generated by other DNA sequences in the sample.

Method: immunoSEQ multiplex PCR; TCRdb's copy keeps in-frame clones and lacks some. Of more than 2 million clones in the sample, about 94% are singletons; the top ten hold around 1.7%. Study conclusions and caveats: In a few donors, around 5% of naive CD4 clonotypes appeared in common. In having few donors, the study represented limited genetic and exposure-history diversity.

The chain couples TRBV5-1 to TRBJ2-7; a possible D gene is TRBD1 (6 bases). Sequencing used naive CD8+ T cells from PBMCs. The sequence came from a man aged 18 to 30 in good health. Some clones in this sample may be carry-over from other donors' samples. The CDR3 region is CASSLAGVSYEQYF. The CDR3 DNA reads as TGCGCCAGCAGCTTGGCAGGGGTTTCCTACGAGCAGTACTTC.